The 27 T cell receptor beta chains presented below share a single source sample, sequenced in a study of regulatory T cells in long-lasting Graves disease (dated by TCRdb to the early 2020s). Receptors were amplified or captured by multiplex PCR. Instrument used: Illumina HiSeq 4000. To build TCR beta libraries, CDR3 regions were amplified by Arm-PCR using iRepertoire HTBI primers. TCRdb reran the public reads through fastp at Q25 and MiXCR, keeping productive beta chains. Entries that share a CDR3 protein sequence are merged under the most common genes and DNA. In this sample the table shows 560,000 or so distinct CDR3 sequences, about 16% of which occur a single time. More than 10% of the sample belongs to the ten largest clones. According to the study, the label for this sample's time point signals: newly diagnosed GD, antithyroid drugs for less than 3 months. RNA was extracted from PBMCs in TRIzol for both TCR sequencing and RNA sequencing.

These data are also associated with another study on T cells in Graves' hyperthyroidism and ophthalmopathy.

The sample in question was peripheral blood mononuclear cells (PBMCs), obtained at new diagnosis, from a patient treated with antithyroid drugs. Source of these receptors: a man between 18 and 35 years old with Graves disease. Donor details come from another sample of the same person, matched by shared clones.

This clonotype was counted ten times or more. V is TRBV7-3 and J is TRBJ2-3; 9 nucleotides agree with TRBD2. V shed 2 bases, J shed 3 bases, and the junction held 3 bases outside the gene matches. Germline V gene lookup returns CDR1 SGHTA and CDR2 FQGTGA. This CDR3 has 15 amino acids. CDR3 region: CASSLLAGITDTQYF. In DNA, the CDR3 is TGTGCCAGCAGCTTACTAGCGGGAATAACAGATACGCAGTATTTT.

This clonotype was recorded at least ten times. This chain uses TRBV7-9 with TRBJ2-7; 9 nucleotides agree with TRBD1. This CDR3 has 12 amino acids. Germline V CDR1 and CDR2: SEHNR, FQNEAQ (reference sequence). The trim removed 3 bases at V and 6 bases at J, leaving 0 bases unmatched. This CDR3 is CASSLDRGEQYF. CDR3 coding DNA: TGTGCCAGCAGCTTGGACAGGGGCGAGCAGTACTTC.

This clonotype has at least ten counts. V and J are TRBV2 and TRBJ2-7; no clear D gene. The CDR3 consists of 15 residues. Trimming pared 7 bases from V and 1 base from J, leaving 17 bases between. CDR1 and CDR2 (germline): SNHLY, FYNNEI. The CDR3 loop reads CASIPSDDISYEQYF. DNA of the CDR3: TGTGCCAGCATCCCCTCGGACGACATTTCCTACGAGCAGTACTTC.

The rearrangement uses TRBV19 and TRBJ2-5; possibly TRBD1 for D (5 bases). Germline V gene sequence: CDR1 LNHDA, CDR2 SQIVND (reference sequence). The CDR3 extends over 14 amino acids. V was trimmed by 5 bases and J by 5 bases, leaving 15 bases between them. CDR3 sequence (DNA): TGTGCCAGTAGTCACATCAGGGATGGGGAGACCCAGTACTTC. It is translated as CASSHIRDGETQYF. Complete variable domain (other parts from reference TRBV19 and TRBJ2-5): DGGITQSPKYLFRKEGQNVTLSCEQNLNHDAMYWYRQDPGQGLRLIYYSQIVNDFQKGDIAEGYSVSREKKESFPLTVTSAQKNPTAFYLCASSHIRDGETQYFGPGTRLLVL.

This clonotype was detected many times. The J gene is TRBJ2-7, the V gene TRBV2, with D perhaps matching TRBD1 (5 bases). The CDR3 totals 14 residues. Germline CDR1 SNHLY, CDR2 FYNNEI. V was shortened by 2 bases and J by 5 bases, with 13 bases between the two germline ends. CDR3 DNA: TGTGCCAGCAGTGAATCGCAGGGTTTGGACGAGCAGTACTTC. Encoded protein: CASSESQGLDEQYF.

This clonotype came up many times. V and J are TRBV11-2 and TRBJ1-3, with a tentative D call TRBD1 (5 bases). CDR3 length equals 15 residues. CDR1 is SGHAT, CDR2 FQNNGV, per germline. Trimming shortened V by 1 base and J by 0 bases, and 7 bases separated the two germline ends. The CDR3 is CASSLAGNSGNTIYF. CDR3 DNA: TGTGCCAGCAGCTTAGCAGGGAACTCTGGAAACACCATATATTTT.

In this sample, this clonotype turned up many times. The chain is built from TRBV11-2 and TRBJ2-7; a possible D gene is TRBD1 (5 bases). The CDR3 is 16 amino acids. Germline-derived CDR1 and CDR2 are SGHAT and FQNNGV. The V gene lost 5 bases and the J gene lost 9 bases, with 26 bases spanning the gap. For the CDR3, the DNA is TGTGCCAGCAGCCACAGGCGGCGGAAAGGCTACGAGCGGCAGTACTTC. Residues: CASSHRRRKGYERQYF.

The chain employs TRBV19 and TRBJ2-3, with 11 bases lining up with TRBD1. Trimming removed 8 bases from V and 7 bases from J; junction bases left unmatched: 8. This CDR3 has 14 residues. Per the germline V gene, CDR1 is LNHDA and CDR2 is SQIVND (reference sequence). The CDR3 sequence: CASGGQGGSNTQYF. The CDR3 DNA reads TGTGCCAGTGGGGGACAGGGGGGTTCGAATACGCAGTATTTT.

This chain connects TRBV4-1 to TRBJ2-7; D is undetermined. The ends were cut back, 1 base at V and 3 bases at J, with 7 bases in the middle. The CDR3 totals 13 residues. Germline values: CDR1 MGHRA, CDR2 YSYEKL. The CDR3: CASSQGTFYEQYF. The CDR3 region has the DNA TGCGCCAGCAGCCAAGGTACTTTCTACGAGCAGTACTTC.

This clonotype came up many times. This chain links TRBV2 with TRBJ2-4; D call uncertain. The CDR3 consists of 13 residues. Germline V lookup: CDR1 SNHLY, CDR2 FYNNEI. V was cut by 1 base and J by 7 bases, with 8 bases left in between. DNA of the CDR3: TGTGCCAGCAGTGAAGAAGGGCTGAACATTCAGTACTTC. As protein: CASSEEGLNIQYF.

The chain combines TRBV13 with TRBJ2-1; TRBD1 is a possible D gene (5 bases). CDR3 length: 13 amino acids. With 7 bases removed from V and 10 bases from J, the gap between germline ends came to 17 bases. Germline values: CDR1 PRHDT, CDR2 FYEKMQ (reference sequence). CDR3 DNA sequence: TGTGCCAGCACGGTGGGGCGATACCTCGAGCAGTTCTTC. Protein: CASTVGRYLEQFF. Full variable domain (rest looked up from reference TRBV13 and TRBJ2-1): AAGVIQSPRHLIKEKRETATLKCYPIPRHDTVYWYQQGPGQDPQFLISFYEKMQSDKGSIPDRFSAQQFSDYHSELNMSSLELGDSALYFCASTVGRYLEQFFGPGTRLTVL.

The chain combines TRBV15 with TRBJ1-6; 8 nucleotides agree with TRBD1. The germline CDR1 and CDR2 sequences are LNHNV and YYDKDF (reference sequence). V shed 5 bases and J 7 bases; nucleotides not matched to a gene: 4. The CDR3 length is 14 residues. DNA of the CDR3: TGTGCCACCAGCGTGGACAGGGTAAATTCACCCCTCCACTTT. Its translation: CATSVDRVNSPLHF.

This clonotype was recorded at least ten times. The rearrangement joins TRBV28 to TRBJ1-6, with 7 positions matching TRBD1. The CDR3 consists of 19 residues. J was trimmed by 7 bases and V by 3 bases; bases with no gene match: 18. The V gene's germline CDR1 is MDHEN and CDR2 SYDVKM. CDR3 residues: CASSLRRDSSYSVNSPLHF. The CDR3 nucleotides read TGTGCCAGCAGTTTGCGGCGGGACAGTTCTTACTCGGTGAATTCACCCCTCCACTTT. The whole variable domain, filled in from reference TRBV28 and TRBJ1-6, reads DVKVTQSSRYLVKRTGEKVFLECVQDMDHENMFWYRQDPGLGLRLIYFSYDVKMKEKGDIPEGYSVSREKKERFSLILESASTNQTSMYLCASSLRRDSSYSVNSPLHFGNGTRLTVT.

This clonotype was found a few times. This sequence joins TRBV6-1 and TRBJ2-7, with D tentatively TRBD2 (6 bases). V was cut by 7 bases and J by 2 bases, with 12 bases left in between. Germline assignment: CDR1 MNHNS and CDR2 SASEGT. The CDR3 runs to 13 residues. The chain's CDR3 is CASMIAAAYEQYF. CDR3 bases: TGTGCCAGCATGATAGCGGCGGCCTACGAGCAGTACTTC.

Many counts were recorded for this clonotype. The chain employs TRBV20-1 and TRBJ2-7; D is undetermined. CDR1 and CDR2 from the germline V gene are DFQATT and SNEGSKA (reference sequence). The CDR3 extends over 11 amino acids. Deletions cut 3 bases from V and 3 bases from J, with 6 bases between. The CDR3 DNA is TGCAGTGCTAGTAGGCACTACGAGCAGTACTTC. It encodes CSASRHYEQYF.

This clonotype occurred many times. CDR3 nucleotide sequence: TGCAGTGCTAGATTTCGGGGGAGCTACAATGAGCAGTTCTTC. This codes for CSARFRGSYNEQFF. The chain links TRBV20-1 to TRBJ2-1; D possibly corresponds to TRBD2 (6 bases). The CDR3 has 14 amino acids. Trimming took off 2 bases at V and 3 bases at J, with 11 bases between the two ends. Germline V gene data show CDR1 as DFQATT and CDR2 as SNEGSKA (reference sequence).

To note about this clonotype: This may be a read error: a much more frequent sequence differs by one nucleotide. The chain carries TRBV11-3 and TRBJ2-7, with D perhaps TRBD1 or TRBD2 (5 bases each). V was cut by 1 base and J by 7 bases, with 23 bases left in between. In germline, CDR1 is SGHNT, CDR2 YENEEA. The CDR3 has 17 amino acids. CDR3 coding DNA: TGTGCCAGCAGCTTAGCCGGTTTTGAGGGACCCTACAATGAGCAGTACTTC. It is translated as CASSLAGFEGPYNEQYF.

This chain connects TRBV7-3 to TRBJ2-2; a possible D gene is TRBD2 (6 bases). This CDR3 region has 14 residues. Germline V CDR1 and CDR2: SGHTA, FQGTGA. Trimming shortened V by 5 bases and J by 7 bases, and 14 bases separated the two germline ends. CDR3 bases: TGTGCCAGCAGCCCCCCTAGCGACGGCGGGGAGCTGTTTTTT. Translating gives CASSPPSDGGELFF.

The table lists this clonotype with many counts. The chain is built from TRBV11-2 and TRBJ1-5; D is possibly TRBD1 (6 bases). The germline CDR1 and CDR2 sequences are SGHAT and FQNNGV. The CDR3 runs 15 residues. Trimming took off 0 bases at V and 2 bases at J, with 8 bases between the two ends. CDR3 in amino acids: CASSLEAGGNQPQHF. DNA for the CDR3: TGTGCCAGCAGCTTAGAGGCAGGGGGCAATCAGCCCCAGCATTTT. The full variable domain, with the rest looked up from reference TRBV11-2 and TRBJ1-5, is EAGVAQSPRYKIIEKRQSVAFWCNPISGHATLYWYQQILGQGPKLLIQFQNNGVVDDSQLPKDRFSAERLKGVDSTLKIQPAKLEDSAVYLCASSLEAGGNQPQHFGDGTRLSIL.

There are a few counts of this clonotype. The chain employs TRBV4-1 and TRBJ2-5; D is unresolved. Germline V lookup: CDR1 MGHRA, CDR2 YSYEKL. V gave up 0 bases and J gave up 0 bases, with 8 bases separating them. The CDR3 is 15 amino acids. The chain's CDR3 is CASSQDGRYQETQYF. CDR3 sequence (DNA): TGCGCCAGCAGCCAAGATGGAAGGTACCAAGAGACCCAGTACTTC.

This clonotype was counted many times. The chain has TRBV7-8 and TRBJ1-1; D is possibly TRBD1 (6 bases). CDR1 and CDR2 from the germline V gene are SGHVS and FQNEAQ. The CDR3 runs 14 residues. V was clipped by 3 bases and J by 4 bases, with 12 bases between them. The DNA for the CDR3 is TGTGCCAGCAGCTTTGGGGGGCCAGGCACTGAAGCTTTCTTT. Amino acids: CASSFGGPGTEAFF.

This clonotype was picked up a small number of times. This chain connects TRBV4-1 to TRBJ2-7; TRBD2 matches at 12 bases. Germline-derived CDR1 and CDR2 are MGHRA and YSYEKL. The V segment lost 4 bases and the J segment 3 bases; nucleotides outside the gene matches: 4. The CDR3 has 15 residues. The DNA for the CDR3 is TGCGCCAGCAGCCCCGGACTAGCGGGACTCTACGAGCAGTACTTC. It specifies CASSPGLAGLYEQYF.

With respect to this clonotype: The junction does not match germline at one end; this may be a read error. As DNA, the CDR3 is TGTGTCAGCAGCCAAGTCGAGAGGGACACCGGGGAGCTGTTTTTT. Protein sequence: CVSSQVERDTGELFF. J is TRBJ2-2 and V is TRBV4-2; the D gene is possibly TRBD2 (5 bases). CDR1 is LGHNA, CDR2 YNFKEQ, per germline. The CDR3 covers 15 residues.

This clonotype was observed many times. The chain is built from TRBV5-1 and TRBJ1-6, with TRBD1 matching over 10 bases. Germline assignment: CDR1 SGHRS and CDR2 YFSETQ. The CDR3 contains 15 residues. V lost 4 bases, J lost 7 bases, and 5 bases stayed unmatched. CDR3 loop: CASSVGQGGNSPLHF. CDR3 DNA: TGCGCCAGCAGCGTCGGACAGGGGGGCAATTCACCCCTCCACTTT.

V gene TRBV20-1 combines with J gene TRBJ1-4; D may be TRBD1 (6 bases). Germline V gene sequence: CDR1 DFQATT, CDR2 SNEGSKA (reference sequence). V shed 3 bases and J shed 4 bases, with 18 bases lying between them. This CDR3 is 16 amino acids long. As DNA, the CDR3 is TGCAGTGCTAGGGGGACGGGGTCAGGGGTTAATGAAAAACTGTTTTTT. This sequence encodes CSARGTGSGVNEKLFF.

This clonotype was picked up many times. The DNA of the CDR3 is TGTGCCTGTCGGGCAGGCCCAAGCTCGGCTTTCTTT. It encodes CACRAGPSSAFF. The J gene is TRBJ1-1, the V gene TRBV11-2; D is uncertain. The CDR3 loop spans 12 amino acids. Germline loops: CDR1 SGHAT, CDR2 FQNNGV. V gave up 11 bases and J gave up 11 bases, with 21 bases separating them.

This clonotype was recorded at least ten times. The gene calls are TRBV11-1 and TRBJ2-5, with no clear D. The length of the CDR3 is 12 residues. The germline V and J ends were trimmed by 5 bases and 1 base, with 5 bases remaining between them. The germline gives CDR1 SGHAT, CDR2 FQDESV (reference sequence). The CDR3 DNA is TGTGCCAGCAGCCACACCCAAGAGACCCAGTACTTC. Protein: CASSHTQETQYF. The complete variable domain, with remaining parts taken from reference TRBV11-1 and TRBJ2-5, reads EAEVAQSPRYKITEKSQAVAFWCDPISGHATLYWYRQILGQGPELLVQFQDESVVDDSQLPKDRFSAERLKGVDSTLKIQPAELGDSAMYLCASSHTQETQYFGPGTRLLVL.